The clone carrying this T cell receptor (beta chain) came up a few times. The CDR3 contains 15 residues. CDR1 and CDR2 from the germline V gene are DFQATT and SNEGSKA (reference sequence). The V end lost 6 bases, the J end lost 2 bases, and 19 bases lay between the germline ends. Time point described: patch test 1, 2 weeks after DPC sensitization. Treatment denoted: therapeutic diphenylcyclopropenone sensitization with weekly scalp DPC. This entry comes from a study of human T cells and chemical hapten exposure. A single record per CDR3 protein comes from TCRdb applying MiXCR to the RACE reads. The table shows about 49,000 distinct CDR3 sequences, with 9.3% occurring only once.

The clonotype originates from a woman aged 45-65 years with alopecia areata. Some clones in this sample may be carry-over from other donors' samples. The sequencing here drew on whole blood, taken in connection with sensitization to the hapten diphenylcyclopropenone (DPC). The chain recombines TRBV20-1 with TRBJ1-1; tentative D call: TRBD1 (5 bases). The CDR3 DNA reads TGCAGTGCAAGGGACCTTGGTTCTTTTAACACTGAAGCTTTCTTT. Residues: CSARDLGSFNTEAFF.